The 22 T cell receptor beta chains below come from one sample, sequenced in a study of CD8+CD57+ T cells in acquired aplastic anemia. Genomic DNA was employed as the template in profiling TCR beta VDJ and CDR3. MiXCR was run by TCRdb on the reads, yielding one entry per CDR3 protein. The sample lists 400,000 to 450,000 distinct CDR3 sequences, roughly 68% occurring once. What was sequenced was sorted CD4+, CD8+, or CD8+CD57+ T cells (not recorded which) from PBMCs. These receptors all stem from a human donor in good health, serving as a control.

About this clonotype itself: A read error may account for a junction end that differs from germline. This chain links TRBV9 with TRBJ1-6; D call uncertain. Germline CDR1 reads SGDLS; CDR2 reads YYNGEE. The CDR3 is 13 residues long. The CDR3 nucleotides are TGTGCCAGCAAGGACGTGACTTACTATGCCTACACCTTT. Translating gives CASKDVTYYAYTF.

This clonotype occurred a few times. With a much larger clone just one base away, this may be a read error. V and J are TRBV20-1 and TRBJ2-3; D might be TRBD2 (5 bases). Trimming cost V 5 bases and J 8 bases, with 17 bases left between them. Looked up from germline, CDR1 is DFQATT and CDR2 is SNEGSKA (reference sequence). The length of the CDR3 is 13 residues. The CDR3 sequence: CSASLVGAGTQYF. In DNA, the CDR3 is TGCAGTGCTTCCCTCGTCGGCGCGGGTACGCAGTATTTT.

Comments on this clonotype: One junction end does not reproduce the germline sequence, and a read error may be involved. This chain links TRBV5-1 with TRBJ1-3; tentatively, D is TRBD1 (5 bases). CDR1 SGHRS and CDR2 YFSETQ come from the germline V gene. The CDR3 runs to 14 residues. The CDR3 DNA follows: TGCGCCAGCAATTTCGACAGCTCTGGGAACACCATATATTTT. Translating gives CASNFDSSGNTIYF.

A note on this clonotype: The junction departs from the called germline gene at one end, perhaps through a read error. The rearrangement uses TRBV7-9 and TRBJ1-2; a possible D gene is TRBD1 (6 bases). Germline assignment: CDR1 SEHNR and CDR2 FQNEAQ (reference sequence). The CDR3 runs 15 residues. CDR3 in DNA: TGCGCCAGCTGGCAAGCCGAGGGGGGACTTAAAGGCTACACCTTC. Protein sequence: CASWQAEGGLKGYTF. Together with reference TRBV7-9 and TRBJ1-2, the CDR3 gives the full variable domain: DTGVSQNPRHKITKRGQNVTFRCDPISEHNRLYWYRQTLGQGPEFLTYFQNEAQLEKSRLLSDRFSAERPKGSFSTLEIQRTEQGDSAMYLCASWQAEGGLKGYTFGSGTRLTVV.

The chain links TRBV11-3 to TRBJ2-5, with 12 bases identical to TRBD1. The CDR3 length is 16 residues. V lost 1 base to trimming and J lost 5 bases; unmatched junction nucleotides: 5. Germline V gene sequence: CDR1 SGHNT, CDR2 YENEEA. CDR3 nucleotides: TGTGCCAGCAGCTTAGGGGGGACAGGGGGCGGGGAGACCCAGTACTTC. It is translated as CASSLGGTGGGETQYF.

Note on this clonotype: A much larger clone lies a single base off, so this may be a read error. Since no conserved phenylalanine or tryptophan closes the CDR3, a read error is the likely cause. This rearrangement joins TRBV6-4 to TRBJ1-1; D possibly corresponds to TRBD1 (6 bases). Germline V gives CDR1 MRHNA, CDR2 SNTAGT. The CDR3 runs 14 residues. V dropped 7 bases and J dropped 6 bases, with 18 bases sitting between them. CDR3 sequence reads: CASKPVQGSAEAFL. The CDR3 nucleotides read TGTGCCAGCAAGCCTGTACAGGGAAGTGCTGAAGCTTTCTTG.

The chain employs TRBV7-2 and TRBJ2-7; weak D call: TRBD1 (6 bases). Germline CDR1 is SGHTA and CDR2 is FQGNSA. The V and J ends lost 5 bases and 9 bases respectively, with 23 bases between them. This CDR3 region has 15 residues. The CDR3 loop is CASSQRTEASYLQYF. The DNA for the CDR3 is TGTGCCAGCAGCCAAAGGACAGAGGCCTCATACTTGCAGTACTTC.

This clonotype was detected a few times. The CDR3 DNA sequence: TGTGCCAGTAGTATAGGAGAACGGGTGAACACTGAAGCTTTCTTT. Protein sequence: CASSIGERVNTEAFF. The chain links TRBV6-5 to TRBJ1-1; D unclear. CDR1 MNHEY and CDR2 SVGAGI come from the germline V gene. The CDR3 covers 15 residues. The V and J ends lost 9 bases and 0 bases respectively, with 17 bases between them.

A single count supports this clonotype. CDR3 sequence: CAGRVTRLATQYF. The CDR3 coding sequence is TGTGCCGGTAGGGTTACTCGCCTCGCTACGCAGTATTTT. The V gene is TRBV2, the J gene TRBJ2-3; D not resolved. CDR3 length: 13 residues. Trimming took off 11 bases at V and 8 bases at J, with 20 bases between the two ends. In germline, CDR1 is SNHLY, CDR2 FYNNEI. Variable domain in full (rest from reference TRBV2 and TRBJ2-3): EPEVTQTPSHQVTQMGQEVILRCVPISNHLYFYWYRQILGQKVEFLVSFYNNEISEKSEIFDDQFSVERPDGSNFTLKIRSTKLEDSAMYFCAGRVTRLATQYFGPGTRLTVL.

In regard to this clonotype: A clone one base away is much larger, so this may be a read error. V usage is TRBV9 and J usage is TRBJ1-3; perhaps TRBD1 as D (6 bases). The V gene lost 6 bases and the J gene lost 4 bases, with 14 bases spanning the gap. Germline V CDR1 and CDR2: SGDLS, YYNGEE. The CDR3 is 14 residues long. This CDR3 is CASTPRGHGNTIYF. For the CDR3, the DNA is TGTGCCAGCACCCCGCGGGGGCACGGAAACACCATATATTTT. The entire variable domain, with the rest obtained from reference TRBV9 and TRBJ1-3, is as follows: DSGVTQTPKHLITATGQRVTLRCSPRSGDLSVYWYQQSLDQGLQFLIQYYNGEERAKGNILERFSAQQFPDLHSELNLSSLELGDSALYFCASTPRGHGNTIYFGEGSWLTVV.

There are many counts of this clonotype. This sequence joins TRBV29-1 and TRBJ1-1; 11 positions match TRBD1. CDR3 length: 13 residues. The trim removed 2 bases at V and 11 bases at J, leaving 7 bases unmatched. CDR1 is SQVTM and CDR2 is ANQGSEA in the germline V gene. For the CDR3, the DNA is TGCAGCGTTGAAAGGACAGGGGGCTTCCTGGCTTTCTTT. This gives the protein CSVERTGGFLAFF. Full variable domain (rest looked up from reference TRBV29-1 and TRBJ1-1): SAVISQKPSRDICQRGTSLTIQCQVDSQVTMMFWYRQQPGQSLTLIATANQGSEATYESGFVIDKFPISRPNLTFSTLTVSNMSPEDSSIYLCSVERTGGFLAFFGQGTRLTVV.

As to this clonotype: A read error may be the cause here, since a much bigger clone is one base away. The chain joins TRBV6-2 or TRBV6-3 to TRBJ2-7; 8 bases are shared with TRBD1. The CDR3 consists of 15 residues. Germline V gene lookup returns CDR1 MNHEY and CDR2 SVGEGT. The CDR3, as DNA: TGTGCCAGCAGGGCACAGGGGGTCGTTACCTACGAGCAGTGCTTC. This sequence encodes CASRAQGVVTYEQCF.

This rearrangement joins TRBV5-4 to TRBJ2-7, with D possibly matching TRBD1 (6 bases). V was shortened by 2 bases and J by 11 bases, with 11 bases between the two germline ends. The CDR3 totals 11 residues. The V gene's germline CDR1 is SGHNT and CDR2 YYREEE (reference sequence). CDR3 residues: CASSFTGREYF. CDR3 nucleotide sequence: TGTGCCAGCAGCTTTACAGGGAGAGAGTACTTC.

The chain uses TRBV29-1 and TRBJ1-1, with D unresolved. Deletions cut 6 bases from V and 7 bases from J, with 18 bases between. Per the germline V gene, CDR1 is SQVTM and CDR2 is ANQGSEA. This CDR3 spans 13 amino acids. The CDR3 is CSVHLGANGEAFF. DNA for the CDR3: TGCAGCGTCCATCTCGGAGCGAATGGTGAAGCTTTCTTT.

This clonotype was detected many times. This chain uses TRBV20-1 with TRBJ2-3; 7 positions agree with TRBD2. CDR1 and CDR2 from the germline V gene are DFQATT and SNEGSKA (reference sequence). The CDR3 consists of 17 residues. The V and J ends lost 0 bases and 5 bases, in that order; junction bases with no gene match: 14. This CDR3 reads CSARDRGAGNFLDTQYF. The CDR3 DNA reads TGCAGTGCTAGAGATCGAGGAGCGGGGAATTTTTTAGATACGCAGTATTTT.

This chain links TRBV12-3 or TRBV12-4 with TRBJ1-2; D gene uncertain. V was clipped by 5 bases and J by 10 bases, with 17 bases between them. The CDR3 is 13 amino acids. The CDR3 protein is CASSPQRGSVYTF. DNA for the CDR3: TGTGCCAGCAGTCCACAACGGGGATCGGTCTACACCTTC.

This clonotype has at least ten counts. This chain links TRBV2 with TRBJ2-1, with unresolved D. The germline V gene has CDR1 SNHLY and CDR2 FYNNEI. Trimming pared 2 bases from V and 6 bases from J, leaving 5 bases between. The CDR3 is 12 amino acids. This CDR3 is CASSERTNEQFF. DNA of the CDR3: TGTGCCAGCAGTGAAAGGACCAATGAGCAGTTCTTC.

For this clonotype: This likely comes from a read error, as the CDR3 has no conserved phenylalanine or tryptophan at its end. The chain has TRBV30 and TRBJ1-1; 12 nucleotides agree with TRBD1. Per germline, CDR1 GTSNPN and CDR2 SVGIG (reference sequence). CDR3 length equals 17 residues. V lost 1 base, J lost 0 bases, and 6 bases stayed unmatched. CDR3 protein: CAWSGGQGAGMNTEAFL. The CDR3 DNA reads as TGTGCCTGGAGTGGGGGACAGGGGGCAGGAATGAACACTGAAGCTTTCCTT.

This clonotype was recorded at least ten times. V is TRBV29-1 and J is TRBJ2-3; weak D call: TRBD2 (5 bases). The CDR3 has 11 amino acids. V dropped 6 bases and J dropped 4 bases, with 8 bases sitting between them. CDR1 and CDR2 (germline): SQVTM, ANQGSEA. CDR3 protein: CSVGIPDTQYF. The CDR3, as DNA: TGCAGCGTCGGGATCCCAGATACGCAGTATTTT.

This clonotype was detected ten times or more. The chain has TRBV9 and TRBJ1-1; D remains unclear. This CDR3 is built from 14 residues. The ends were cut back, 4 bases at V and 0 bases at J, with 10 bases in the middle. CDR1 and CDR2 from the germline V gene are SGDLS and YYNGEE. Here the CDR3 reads CASSRDGVNTEAFF. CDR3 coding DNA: TGTGCCAGCAGCAGGGATGGCGTGAACACTGAAGCTTTCTTT. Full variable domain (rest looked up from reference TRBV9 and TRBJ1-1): DSGVTQTPKHLITATGQRVTLRCSPRSGDLSVYWYQQSLDQGLQFLIQYYNGEERAKGNILERFSAQQFPDLHSELNLSSLELGDSALYFCASSRDGVNTEAFFGQGTRLTVV.

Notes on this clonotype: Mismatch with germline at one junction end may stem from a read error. CDR3 amino acids: CASSLSGFGGHNF. CDR3 DNA sequence: TGTGCCAGCAGCTTATCAGGGTTTGGAGGGCACAACTTC. The chain uses TRBV7-2 and TRBJ1-2, with D perhaps TRBD1 (5 bases). The CDR3 is 13 residues long. Germline assignment: CDR1 SGHTA and CDR2 FQGNSA. Looking up the rest from reference TRBV7-2 and TRBJ1-2 gives the full variable domain: GAGVSQSPSNKVTEKGKDVELRCDPISGHTALYWYRQSLGQGLEFLIYFQGNSAPDKSGLPSDRFSAERTGGSVSTLTIQRTQQEDSAVYLCASSLSGFGGHNFGSGTRLTVV.

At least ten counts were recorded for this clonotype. The CDR3 sequence: CATSRGGQQETQYF. The DNA of the CDR3 is TGTGCCACCAGCAGAGGGGGACAGCAAGAGACCCAGTACTTC. The chain has TRBV15 and TRBJ2-5; 7 bases match TRBD1. The CDR3 runs to 14 residues. The junction had 1 base not matched to a gene; V was cut back by 1 base and J by 2 bases. Per the germline V gene, CDR1 is LNHNV and CDR2 is YYDKDF (reference sequence).